One and the same sample provided the 25 T cell receptor beta chains below, sequenced in a study of T-cell memory formation after mild COVID-19. Via MiXCR, TCRdb re-called the 5' RACE reads, giving one row per CDR3 protein. Here the sample spans some 4,000 distinct CDR3 sequences, roughly a sixth being singletons. Source material: PBMCs or a T cell subset sorted from them (not recorded which). All receptors come from an adult who had mild COVID-19 (a few samples of this study predate the infection). Cell type and time point are not known.

This clonotype is medium-sized within its sample. The V call is TRBV5-6, the J call TRBJ2-1; D is unclear. The CDR3 consists of 11 residues. Germline values: CDR1 SGHDT, CDR2 YYEEEE. The ends were cut back, 1 base at V and 7 bases at J, with 3 bases in the middle. The CDR3 sequence: CASSLWNEQFF. For the CDR3, the DNA is TGTGCCAGCAGCTTGTGGAATGAGCAGTTCTTC.

By proportion, this clonotype is medium-sized (0.01 to 0.1%). The chain is built from TRBV5-1 and TRBJ1-1; possible D gene TRBD1, 6 bases. In germline, CDR1 is SGHRS, CDR2 YFSETQ. V lost 2 bases and J lost 9, with 14 bases in between. This CDR3 is built from 13 residues. CDR3 in DNA: TGCGCCAGCAGCTTAACTGGACAGCAAAAAGCTTTCTTT. It is translated as CASSLTGQQKAFF.

This clonotype is labeled as medium-sized. The chain links TRBV7-9 to TRBJ1-5, with a tentative D call TRBD1 (5 bases). From germline, CDR1 is SEHNR and CDR2 FQNEAQ (reference sequence). This CDR3 has 16 amino acids. Between the trimmed V and J ends, which lost 1 base and 1 base, there was a span of 11 bases. The CDR3 nucleotides are TGTGCCAGCAGCTTAGGGACCGGGGCGAGCAATCAGCCCCAGCATTTT. Protein: CASSLGTGASNQPQHF.

This clonotype is categorized as medium-sized. The chain is built from TRBV24-1 and TRBJ2-2; D gene uncertain. Per the germline V gene, CDR1 is KGHDR and CDR2 is SFDVKD. V gave up 5 bases and J gave up 5 bases, with 11 bases separating them. This CDR3 region has 14 residues. The CDR3: CATSGAVATGELFF. The CDR3 DNA is TGTGCCACCAGTGGGGCGGTTGCGACCGGGGAGCTGTTTTTT.

Within the sample, this clonotype is medium-sized (0.01 to 0.1%). The V gene is TRBV7-9, the J gene TRBJ2-1; no clear D. This CDR3 contains 15 residues. The germline gives CDR1 SEHNR, CDR2 FQNEAQ (reference sequence). The ends were cut back, 7 bases at V and 2 bases at J, with 15 bases in the middle. CDR3 residues: CASTQEYKPYNEQFF. The CDR3 coding sequence is TGTGCCAGCACCCAGGAGTACAAGCCCTACAATGAGCAGTTCTTC.

By frequency in the sample, this clonotype is medium-sized. The chain carries TRBV4-1 and TRBJ2-2; no clear D gene. Germline V gene lookup returns CDR1 MGHRA and CDR2 YSYEKL. The CDR3 runs 15 residues. V was cut by 0 bases and J by 6 bases, with 11 bases left in between. The CDR3 protein is CASSQDSGGAGELFF. DNA for the CDR3: TGCGCCAGCAGCCAAGACAGTGGTGGGGCCGGGGAGCTGTTTTTT.

This clonotype is medium-sized. This chain links TRBV29-1 with TRBJ2-3; 12 bases agree with TRBD2. Germline CDR1 SQVTM, CDR2 ANQGSEA. With 7 bases clipped from V and 7 bases from J, the junction kept 6 bases outside the gene matches. The CDR3 has 13 amino acids. The CDR3 sequence is CSAPTSGGNTQYF. The DNA of the CDR3 is TGCAGCGCCCCGACTAGCGGGGGTAATACGCAGTATTTT.

Sample share makes this clonotype medium-sized. The chain combines TRBV5-1 with TRBJ2-7, with D hard to call. Trimming removed 4 bases at V and 0 bases at J, with 14 bases between. There are 15 residues in the CDR3. Germline assignment: CDR1 SGHRS and CDR2 YFSETQ. The CDR3 reads CASSGSDTDSYEQYF. The DNA for the CDR3 is TGCGCCAGCAGCGGATCTGACACCGACTCCTACGAGCAGTACTTC.

This clonotype is medium-sized (0.01 to 0.1%) in the sample. The chain couples TRBV7-8 to TRBJ1-5, with a possible D match to TRBD1 (5 bases). CDR1 is SGHVS, CDR2 FQNEAQ, per germline. The CDR3 loop spans 15 amino acids. Trimming removed 1 base at V and 4 bases at J, with 11 bases between. The CDR3 sequence: CASSLVRGGNQPQHF. CDR3 in DNA: TGTGCCAGCAGCTTAGTTAGGGGAGGAAATCAGCCCCAGCATTTT. Full variable domain (remainder filled in from reference TRBV7-8 and TRBJ1-5): GAGVSQSPRYKVAKRGQDVALRCDPISGHVSLFWYQQALGQGPEFLTYFQNEAQLDKSGLPSDRFFAERPEGSVSTLKIQRTQQEDSAVYLCASSLVRGGNQPQHFGDGTRLSIL.

This clonotype is medium-sized in the sample. The chain joins TRBV9 to TRBJ2-2; TRBD2 might be the D (6 bases). Germline-derived CDR1 and CDR2 are SGDLS and YYNGEE. CDR3 size: 16 residues. Trimming removed 4 bases from V and 4 bases from J, with 17 bases in between. CDR3 in amino acids: CASSLYGTGGTGELFF. The CDR3 DNA sequence: TGTGCCAGCAGCCTATATGGAACCGGGGGCACCGGGGAGCTGTTTTTT.

This clonotype has just one count. The chain is built from TRBV6-1 and TRBJ1-2; 8 positions match TRBD1. This CDR3 contains 15 residues. V trimming: 4 bases; J trimming: 4 bases; junction bases outside the gene matches: 8. Germline CDR1 is MNHNS and CDR2 is SASEGT. DNA of the CDR3: TGTGCCAGCAGTGCGAGACAGGGGATGGGCTATGGCTACACCTTC. Encoded protein: CASSARQGMGYGYTF.

Within the sample, this clonotype is medium-sized. The chain combines TRBV4-3 with TRBJ2-1; no reliable D call. V was clipped by 1 base and J by 3 bases, with 10 bases between them. CDR3 length: 15 amino acids. Germline V gene lookup returns CDR1 LGHNA and CDR2 YSLEER. CDR3 DNA sequence: TGCGCCAGCAGCCAAGTTCGGGCTAGCTACAATGAGCAGTTCTTC. Residues: CASSQVRASYNEQFF.

This clonotype is termed medium-sized. The chain carries TRBV24-1 and TRBJ2-3; unclear D gene. The CDR3 contains 13 residues. V was clipped by 1 base and J by 0 bases, with 1 base between them. Per germline, CDR1 KGHDR and CDR2 SFDVKD. The CDR3 sequence: CATSDLSTDTQYF. The CDR3, as DNA: TGTGCCACCAGTGATTTAAGCACAGATACGCAGTATTTT.

This clonotype is medium-sized (0.01 to 0.1%) by share. The V and J genes are TRBV10-3 and TRBJ2-7; tentatively, D is TRBD2 (6 bases). CDR1 and CDR2 (germline): ENHRY, SYGVKD. Trimming removed 8 bases at V and 2 bases at J, with 13 bases between. This CDR3 has 13 residues. The CDR3 region has the DNA TGTGCCATCTCGGTGGGGGGACCCTACGAGCAGTACTTC. Translating gives CAISVGGPYEQYF.

In its sample, this clonotype is medium-sized (0.01 to 0.1%). This chain connects TRBV5-1 to TRBJ2-7, with unresolved D. V was trimmed by 0 bases and J by 8 bases, leaving 12 bases between them. The CDR3 extends over 13 amino acids. The germline gives CDR1 SGHRS, CDR2 YFSETQ. The CDR3 region has the DNA TGCGCCAGCAGCTTGGCTGGGCAGTCTAAGCAGTACGTC. Protein sequence: CASSLAGQSKQYV.

Within the sample, this clonotype is medium-sized. The chain joins TRBV7-2 to TRBJ2-3, with TRBD2 as a possible D gene (5 bases). Germline V CDR1 and CDR2: SGHTA, FQGNSA. Trimming took 1 base from V and 10 from J, leaving 12 bases between them. The CDR3 extends over 13 amino acids. The CDR3 DNA reads as TGTGCCAGCAGCTTAGGTCGCGCCGGGGCGCAGTATTTT. It translates to CASSLGRAGAQYF. The full variable domain, rest sourced from reference TRBV7-2 and TRBJ2-3, is GAGVSQSPSNKVTEKGKDVELRCDPISGHTALYWYRQSLGQGLEFLIYFQGNSAPDKSGLPSDRFSAERTGGSVSTLTIQRTQQEDSAVYLCASSLGRAGAQYFGPGTRLTVL.

V is TRBV20-1 and J is TRBJ2-1; TRBD2 matches 7 bases. The germline V gene encodes CDR1 DFQATT and CDR2 SNEGSKA (reference sequence). V lost 6 bases and J lost 4; bases outside the gene matches: 9. The CDR3 spans 14 residues. The CDR3 sequence: CSAKNSGGYNEQFF. The CDR3 DNA is TGCAGTGCCAAGAACTCGGGGGGATACAATGAGCAGTTCTTC.

This clonotype is labeled medium-sized. This chain links TRBV13 with TRBJ2-7; 8 bases fit TRBD1. V shed 5 bases and J 6 bases; nucleotides not matched to a gene: 6. The length of the CDR3 is 13 residues. The germline CDR1 and CDR2 sequences are PRHDT and FYEKMQ (reference sequence). CDR3 residues: CASSHRGNIEQYF. CDR3 sequence (DNA): TGTGCCAGCAGCCACAGGGGGAATATCGAGCAGTACTTC.

This clonotype qualifies as medium-sized. V is TRBV6-6 and J is TRBJ2-7, with 11 bases lining up with TRBD1. The trim removed 7 bases at V and 6 bases at J, leaving 11 bases unmatched. Per the germline V gene, CDR1 is MNHNY and CDR2 is SVGAGI (reference sequence). The CDR3 is made up of 15 amino acids. Written as DNA, the CDR3 is TGTGCCAGCACCACCACCGGGACAGGGGGGCGCGAGCAGTACGTC. It encodes CASTTTGTGGREQYV.

By sample share, this clonotype is medium-sized. The chain uses TRBV12-3 or TRBV12-4 and TRBJ1-2; D is possibly TRBD1 (5 bases). Trimming shortened V by 0 bases and J by 8 bases, and 10 bases separated the two germline ends. The CDR3 covers 13 residues. The DNA for the CDR3 is TGTGCCAGCAGTTTAGCGCACGGGGCGGGCTACACCTTC. Translated: CASSLAHGAGYTF.

This chain joins TRBV23-1 and TRBJ2-6, with 8 nucleotides matching TRBD1. TRBV23-1 is noted as an ORF with a role that remains uncertain. The CDR3 length is 18 residues. The J segment lost 0 bases and the V segment lost 4 bases, leaving 8 bases of the junction unmatched. The CDR3 is CASSPTDRDRSGANVLTF. The CDR3 DNA sequence: TGCGCCAGCAGTCCCACGGACAGGGATCGCTCTGGGGCCAACGTCCTGACTTTC.

This clonotype is classed as medium-sized. This chain links TRBV10-3 with TRBJ1-5; D ambiguous. The CDR3 length is 12 residues. V was pared by 3 bases and J by 7 bases, with 7 bases between. Looked up from germline, CDR1 is ENHRY and CDR2 is SYGVKD. The DNA for the CDR3 is TGTGCCATCAGTGAAGTTCAGCAGCCCCAGCATTTT. Protein: CAISEVQQPQHF.

By share, this clonotype ranks as medium-sized. CDR3 protein: CASSGDSSGELFF. CDR3 coding DNA: TGCGCCAGCAGTGGGGACAGTTCCGGGGAGCTGTTTTTT. This chain connects TRBV10-1 to TRBJ2-2; TRBD1 matches at 7 bases. Germline CDR1 WNHNN, CDR2 SYGVQD (reference sequence). The CDR3 contains 13 residues. The trim removed 4 bases at V and 6 bases at J, leaving 2 bases unmatched.

Sample share makes this clonotype medium-sized. J is TRBJ1-1 and V is TRBV27; 10 bases line up with TRBD1. This CDR3 contains 17 residues. The germline V gene has CDR1 MNHEY and CDR2 SMNVEV (reference sequence). Trimming took 3 bases from V and 4 from J; bases not matched to a gene: 11. The CDR3 DNA reads as TGTGCCAGCAGTTTCGTCGACAGGGGGCATGTGGGCACTGAAGCTTTCTTT. Its translation: CASSFVDRGHVGTEAFF.

This clonotype rates as medium-sized (0.01 to 0.1%). The chain couples TRBV20-1 to TRBJ2-4; D uncertain. The CDR3 length is 13 residues. V gave up 3 bases and J gave up 6 bases, with 12 bases separating them. Germline CDR1 reads DFQATT; CDR2 reads SNEGSKA (reference sequence). This chain's CDR3 is CSARARNTNIQYF. CDR3 bases: TGCAGTGCTAGGGCTAGGAATACAAACATTCAGTACTTC.